This T cell receptor beta chain was sequenced for a study of cytomegalovirus exposure and HLA in healthy donors (dated by TCRdb to the late 2010s). For context, the study as a whole: An earlier analysis of under 600 of the donors reported about 250 Gb of sequence data and 117 million unique TCR beta sequences from about 180 million T cells. Five DR-DQ haplotypes were treated as single units for association and clustering because of strong linkage in the cohort. Roughly 320 gigabases of sequencing data and around 90 million unique TCR sequences made up an early release that covered around 640 HLA-typed donors. An earlier analysis of around 540 of the donors applied high-throughput TCR beta sequencing to assess whether each TCR beta V gene segment acted as functional or pseudogenic. Using immunosequencing, the study profiled T cell repertoires from around 670 subjects and related those repertoires to cytomegalovirus serostatus. HLA typing covered class I and class II loci at four-digit resolution. To study patterns of TCR occurrence, a later analysis re-analyzed previously published TCR beta repertoires from more than 550 donors and added high-resolution HLA genotyping. All discovery cohort repertoires had been generated using a single sequencing platform. A later genetic analysis used genome-wide SNP genotypes for about 55% of the 666 donors, treating that subset as a discovery cohort. Of the 398 genotyped donors, 81% were placed in the genetic ancestry cluster associated with self-reported Caucasian donors. The later analysis used no new phenotypic data to find candidate immune exposures, relying instead on TCR beta sequences and their occurrence across donors. The study was designed to test whether signatures of past pathogen exposure could be identified by cataloging public T cell receptors. Across roughly 420 genotyped donors of the cohort, an average of about 250,000 unique TCR beta nucleotide sequences per donor were sequenced, and approximately 19% of those sequences were non-productive. Alongside the repertoire data, information on donor age, sex, ethnicity and CMV serostatus was compiled. The study combined high-throughput TCR immunosequencing, statistical association of individual TCRs with disease status, and machine learning to predict cytomegalovirus infection status. Typing coverage varied by locus: about 629-630 donors for A, B, C, DRB1 and DQB1; 500 to 550 for DQA1; around 610 for DPA1; roughly 470 for DPB1. A separate validation cohort of roughly 120 different subjects was used in addition to the approximately 700-subject first cohort.

Paper-wide results and their limitations: In this cohort, only TCR beta chains were sequenced, and detectable features were limited by the absence of alpha or paired-chain data. Because counts were too low, roughly 18 rarely observed V segments, including chromosome 9 orphons, were left out of the earlier analysis of approximately 500 of the donors. A total of roughly 160 TCR beta chains were listed by the study as associated with cytomegalovirus. A cluster of highly shared sequence variants was judged likely to be a technical artifact of the sequencing pipeline. Immune exposure information for the cohort was limited to CMV serostatus. In a later analysis, more than 15,000 TCR beta sequences were associated with specific HLA alleles at a false discovery rate of 0.05. In both the original and validation cohorts, the classifier was reported to diagnose cytomegalovirus status with high specificity and sensitivity. A later analysis found that HLA-associated TCR beta chains were more clonally expanded and had lower generation probabilities than equally common non-associated chains. Compared with the roughly 700-donor mean, donors in an Asian-associated ancestry cluster had fewer N-insertions in productive TCRs, according to a later genetic analysis. Most CMV-associated TCR beta chains appeared to be HLA-restricted in a later analysis, and the HLA associations seemed to be driven largely by CMV exposure. A later genetic analysis associated a missense DCLRE1C variant with V-gene and J-gene trimming of TCR beta chains, and an independent cohort replicated the association. Broadly in line with IMGT annotations, most TCR beta V segments showed up in productive rearrangements about 90% or about 30% of the time in an earlier analysis of several hundred of the donors. A few of the identified cytomegalovirus-associated TCR beta chains were confirmed in vitro to be specific for cytomegalovirus antigens. Linkage disequilibrium might explain the correlated functional status among segregating V segments, but an unknown experimental factor could not be ruled out. Because some donors lacked HLA typing at each locus, the association tests relied only on the typed subset. Some IMGT-functional V segments, including TRBV6-2 and TRBV6-3, could not be told apart with the 87-base-pair reads, so those segments were excluded. Sequencing depth was assumed to be roughly uniform across donors in the presence/absence analyses, though that assumption may not hold. A further reported finding was that TCR beta sequences accurately predicted the HLA-A and HLA-B alleles for most subjects in the first cohort. It was suggested by the authors that the approach could potentially be generalized to other disease states and immunological phenotypes. When HLA alleles, especially DR and DQ, strongly co-occurred, attributing TCR associations to individual alleles was difficult. According to a later analysis, TCR association rates differed among HLA loci, with DRB1 alleles showing the most associated TCRs and HLA-C alleles showing the fewest. Across donors, most TCR sequences were observed very rarely, whereas some public TCRs were present in many individuals. According to a later analysis, parvovirus B19, influenza, CMV and Epstein-Barr virus appeared linked to several top co-occurrence clusters.

A word on this clone: Its antigen is unknown. Base qualities were left out, and no much larger clone turns up one base away.

Library construction relied on the immunoSEQ multiplex PCR assay. A mixture of 60 forward primers for TCR Vbeta segments and 13 reverse primers for TCR Jbeta segments was used in the multiplex PCR. A multiplex PCR assay on genomic DNA amplified the CDR3 region of rearranged TCR beta genes. The amplified TCR beta libraries were sequenced on the Illumina HiSeq System as 87-base-pair reads. As for the authors' bioinformatics: A later analysis counted 75 million to 100 million unique TCR beta chains across the 550 to 700 repertoires, and 9.5 million to 11 million of these chains were shared by at least two donors. To remove PCR and sequencing errors, raw reads were error-corrected and collapsed into unique sequences using a nearest-neighbor algorithm that merged closely related sequences. CDR3 sequences were aligned to IMGT reference sequences to assign V, D and J gene segments. For a sequence to be retained, a match of at least six nucleotides to both a V gene segment and a J gene segment was required. A rearrangement was called productive if the CDR3 had no stop codons and remained in frame with V and J, and every other rearrangement was called non-productive. Following IMGT convention, CDR3 was defined as the stretch from the second conserved V-encoded cysteine up to the conserved J-encoded phenylalanine. In an earlier analysis of roughly 610 of the donors, sequences lacking an unambiguous match to a single V gene segment were excluded. In an earlier analysis of roughly 500 of the donors, V segments were called functional above 56.7% productive rearrangements and were called segregating when the between-donor standard deviation exceeded 5%. A statistical classification framework was built for diagnosing cytomegalovirus status from the catalog of TCR beta chain sequences. A later analysis assigned V and J genes by comparing TCR nucleotide sequences with IMGT/GENE-DB human TR gene sequences. Using the TCRdist pipeline, a later analysis assigned CDR3 sequences along with most-parsimonious VDJ recombination scenarios. In a later analysis, each TCR beta chain was defined by its CDR3 amino acid sequence together with its V-gene family, and reads without a unique V-gene family were excluded. In a later analysis, fewer than 650 highly shared, low-generation-probability nucleotide sequences were removed to address suspected cross-contamination and a sequencing artifact. A later analysis calculated a clonal expansion index for each public chain from normalized within-repertoire ranks of inferred template counts. In a later analysis, generation probabilities were computed using a VDJ recombination model fitted to out-of-frame rearrangements, and the results were checked against IGoR. In a later analysis, TCR-TCR, TCR-HLA and TCR-CMV co-occurrence was scored with hypergeometric tests, and a repertoire-size bias correction was applied to TCR pairs. False discovery rates were estimated in a later analysis by permuting HLA or CMV assignments 20 times. In a later analysis, co-occurring TCRs were grouped using DBSCAN, and TCRdist sequence similarity was added for clustering within HLA-allele-positive subsets. Repertoires with fewer than 30,000 or more than 120,000 public chains were left out of co-occurrence clustering, as were a handful of repertoires with anomalous nucleotide sharing. In its TCRdb copy, this immuneACCESS table keeps in-frame sequences only and misses some clones. Where compared with another copy, unresolved V genes explain less than half of these, and the others have no known cause. V and J calls and clone size are those listed in that table; D and trimming were worked out from the DNA. The table for this sample lists more than 90,000 clones; more than 65% of them were counted only once. The ten largest clones take up 8% to 9% of the sample.

In total, around 600 healthy bone marrow donors made up the cohort. At the time of sampling, every cohort member was nominally healthy, though immune exposures that went unrecorded were likely present. CMV serostatus was recorded as positive for roughly 290 and negative for about half of the 666 cohort members, whereas no CMV serostatus was recorded for the donor in question. A peripheral blood sample was provided by each donor, and peripheral blood mononuclear cells were used for TCR beta sequencing. The Qiagen DNeasy Blood Extraction Kit was used to extract genomic DNA from the blood cell samples. According to the germline V gene (reference sequence), CDR1 reads GTSNPN and CDR2 reads SVGIG. The CDR3 starts with the cysteine, ends with the phenylalanine, and has 12 residues. The read is trimmed to its CDR3 DNA, 36 bases read in frame from base 1.

The origin of this receptor is a human donor in good health. Sequences were obtained from PBMCs. The chain couples TRBV30 to TRBJ2-5; TRBD1 might be the D gene, on 6 matching bases. With the DNA end fitting TRBJ2-7 better, the J assignment may be wrong. The CDR3 region: CAWRQGTYEQYF. The sequence in DNA is TGTGCCTGGAGACAGGGAACCTACGAGCAGTACTTC.